The rows below give T cell receptor beta chains drawn from one sample of a study of T cell responses to AZD1222 COVID-19 vaccine. Clones were sequenced by immunoSEQ multiplex PCR, and TCRdb holds only the in-frame ones, with some missing. Among some 150,000 clones, approximately 86% were seen once, and the ten largest hold 5.4%. The sample was peripheral blood, taken 28 days after the second dose of the MenACWY control vaccine. These receptor sequences come from an adult who received the MenACWY meningococcal vaccine as a control. The CDR3 runs from the conserved cysteine through the conserved F or W. D genes are given only for firm matches. Size is omitted from some rows. Given values are once, few, many or a class for expanded clones.

D gene,clone size,V gene,J gene,CDR3 DNA,CDR3 protein
-,-,TRBV7-9,TRBJ2-7,TGTGCCAGCACAGGGCGGGAAGGGGAGCAGTACTTC,CASTGREGEQYF
-,-,TRBV7-2,TRBJ2-5,TGTGCCAGCAGCCCCCAGGGTACAGAGACCCAGTACTTC,CASSPQGTETQYF
-,-,TRBV5-6,TRBJ2-7,TGTGCCAGCAGCATCAGACGGACCGCTAGCTACGAGCAGTACTTC,CASSIRRTASYEQYF
TRBD1,-,TRBV6-2/TRBV6-3,TRBJ1-5,TGTGCCAGCAGTTACTTCGGACAGGGGTCTCAGCCCCAGCATTTT,CASSYFGQGSQPQHF
-,few,TRBV7-9,TRBJ1-1,TGTGCCAGCAGCCCAAGCGGCTGGACTGAAGCTTTCTTT,CASSPSGWTEAFF
-,-,TRBV11-3,TRBJ2-7,TGTGCCAGCAGCCCCTCCTACGAGCAGTACTTC,CASSPSYEQYF
TRBD1,-,TRBV6-5,TRBJ1-6,TGTGCCAGCACTCGACAGGGGGCTCCTTCACCCCTCCACTTT,CASTRQGAPSPLHF
-,-,TRBV29-1,TRBJ1-1,TGCAGCGTTGGGAATGGGGGGACTGAAGCTTTCTTT,CSVGNGGTEAFF
TRBD2,-,TRBV9,TRBJ2-7,TGTGCCAGCAGCGCTGGGGCGGGGGACTACGAGCAGTACTTC,CASSAGAGDYEQYF
-,-,TRBV29-1,TRBJ1-1,TGCAGCGTAGATCCGGGAAGATACACGAACACTGAAGCTTTCTTT,CSVDPGRYTNTEAFF
-,-,TRBV9,TRBJ2-1,TGTGCCAGCAGCGTAGGAGGGGGGCAGACCTACAATGAGCAGTTCTTC,CASSVGGGQTYNEQFF
TRBD1,-,TRBV6-6,TRBJ1-6,TGTGCCAGCAGTCCCTACGGGACAGACCTTCGGCCCCTCCACTTT,CASSPYGTDLRPLHF
TRBD2,-,TRBV19,TRBJ2-1,TGTGCCAGCATGCCGAGCGGGAGGGTCTGGGAGCAGTTCTTC,CASMPSGRVWEQFF
-,-,TRBV6-2/TRBV6-3,TRBJ1-1,TGTGCCAGCAGTTACTCCGACACGAACACTGAAGCTTTCTTT,CASSYSDTNTEAFF
-,few,TRBV29-1,TRBJ2-1,TGCAGCGTTGGCCAGGGGCATGAGCAGTTCTTC,CSVGQGHEQFF
TRBD2,-,TRBV30,TRBJ2-7,TGTGCCTGGAGGACACTTCTAGCGGGGAGGGACCTTGGCGAGCAGTACTTC,CAWRTLLAGRDLGEQYF
TRBD1,once,TRBV6-5,TRBJ1-2,TGTGCCAGCAGTTACGGGCCAGGGGGCGGAATTGGCTACACCTTC,CASSYGPGGGIGYTF
-,-,TRBV5-6,TRBJ1-2,TGTGCCAGCAGCGCCGGATCCTGGGGCTACACCTTC,CASSAGSWGYTF
-,-,TRBV6-5,TRBJ1-1,TGTGCCAGCACCCGTGGGCCCCCGACTGAAGCTTTCTTT,CASTRGPPTEAFF
-,-,TRBV30,TRBJ2-3,TGTGCCTGGACTAGCATGGATACGCAGTATTTT,CAWTSMDTQYF
-,-,TRBV19,TRBJ1-6,TGTGCCAGTAGAAGGACTAAGGGTTCACCCCTCCACTTT,CASRRTKGSPLHF
-,-,TRBV7-2,TRBJ1-1,TGTGCCAGCAGCTTAAATGGGTTGAACACTGAAGCTTTCTTT,CASSLNGLNTEAFF
-,few,TRBV6-1,TRBJ2-3,TGTGCCAGCAGTGAGGGGTTCGGGTCGGCAGATACGCAGTATTTT,CASSEGFGSADTQYF
-,-,TRBV6-2/TRBV6-3,TRBJ1-5,TGTGCCAGCAGCGTTCTGGGGGCAGGGAATCAGCCCCAGCATTTT,CASSVLGAGNQPQHF
-,-,TRBV3-1/TRBV3-2,TRBJ1-3,TGTGCCAGCAGCCAAGATTGGCGGGCCCCAGGAAACACCATATATTTT,CASSQDWRAPGNTIYF
TRBD2,-,TRBV7-2,TRBJ2-7,TGTGCCAGCAGCTTATACAGCGGGGAGGACGAGCAGTACTTC,CASSLYSGEDEQYF
-,-,TRBV6-5,TRBJ1-6,TGTGCCAGCAGTTACTCGAGCGGACCCGGCAGCCCGCCCCTCCACTTT,CASSYSSGPGSPPLHF
TRBD1,few,TRBV7-9,TRBJ1-6,TGTGCCAGCAGCTTCACAGGGGCCGGTTCACCCCTCCACTTT,CASSFTGAGSPLHF
-,-,TRBV4-3,TRBJ1-2,TGCGCCAGCAGCCACCGAGGGGGTGGTGGCTACACCTTC,CASSHRGGGGYTF
-,-,TRBV12-3/TRBV12-4,TRBJ1-1,TGTGCCAGCAGTTTAGGTGCGGCAGCTTTCTTT,CASSLGAAAFF
-,-,TRBV11-3,TRBJ2-7,TGTGCCAGCAGCTCGGACGGGAGCTCCTACGAGCAGTACTTC,CASSSDGSSYEQYF
-,-,TRBV5-1,TRBJ2-1,TGCGCCAGCAGCTTGGTACAGAGGCTTCCCGGGAGCTCCTACAATGAGCAGTTCTTC,CASSLVQRLPGSSYNEQFF
TRBD1,-,TRBV19,TRBJ1-1,TGTGCCAGTAGTAGTCAGGGGGCGAAGTCGAATACTGAAGCTTTCTTT,CASSSQGAKSNTEAFF
TRBD1,-,TRBV19,TRBJ1-1,TGTGCCAGTAGGACGGGACAGGGGTTCACTGAAGCTTTCTTT,CASRTGQGFTEAFF
-,-,TRBV15,TRBJ1-5,TGTGCCACCAGCAGAAATCAGGGGAATCAGCCCCAGCATTTT,CATSRNQGNQPQHF
TRBD2,-,TRBV7-2,TRBJ2-2,TGTGCCAGCAGCTTTCTTGCAGGGACTAGCGTAACCGGGGAGCTGTTTTTT,CASSFLAGTSVTGELFF
-,-,TRBV9,TRBJ2-5,TGTGCCAGCAGCTTTCGGGGTAGGGAAGATGGTAAAGAGACCCAGTACTTC,CASSFRGREDGKETQYF
-,few,TRBV5-1,TRBJ2-3,TGCGCCAGCAGCCTTGAGACGGATTCAGATACGCAGTATTTT,CASSLETDSDTQYF
-,-,TRBV4-3,TRBJ1-4,TGCGCCAGCAGCCACGATGGCCCCGCAGGGCATGAAAAACTGTTTTTT,CASSHDGPAGHEKLFF
TRBD1,-,TRBV10-2,TRBJ2-7,TGCGCCAGCAGACCGGGACAGGGAACCTACGAGCAGTACTTC,CASRPGQGTYEQYF
TRBD1,-,TRBV24-1,TRBJ1-2,TGTGCCACCAGTGATTCGGGACAGCCTTATGCGTATGGCTACACCTTC,CATSDSGQPYAYGYTF